These T cell receptor beta chains were read from a single sample in a study of blood T cell repertoires in COVID-19. Assay: immunoSEQ multiplex PCR; the TCRdb copy retains only in-frame clones and omits some. The sample carries over 50,000 clones, around 86% recorded once. Source material: peripheral blood. The receptors stem from a human donor in a cohort sampled during active COVID-19. Each CDR3 is given with its conserved first and last residue. D genes are given only for firm matches. Some rows have no size entry. The others give once, few or many, or a class for an expanded clone.

clone_size,cdr3_length,j_call,d_call,v_call,cdr3_aa,cdr3_nt
-,14,TRBJ1-5,-,TRBV4-1,CASSQVGFNQPQHF,TGCGCCAGCAGCCAAGTCGGGTTCAATCAGCCCCAGCATTTT
-,15,TRBJ2-1,-,TRBV7-9,CASNSYKGEFNEQFF,TGTGCCAGCAACTCTTACAAAGGAGAGTTTAATGAGCAGTTCTTC
-,13,TRBJ2-7,TRBD2,TRBV10-2,CAAGAGVGYEQYF,TGCGCCGCTGGGGCGGGAGTGGGCTACGAGCAGTACTTC
once,15,TRBJ1-1,TRBD1,TRBV28,CASSLEGGLGTEAFF,TGTGCCAGCAGTTTAGAAGGGGGCCTGGGCACTGAAGCTTTCTTT
-,15,TRBJ1-5,TRBD1,TRBV7-3,CASSLRWQGEQPQHF,TGTGCCAGCAGCTTACGGTGGCAGGGGGAACAGCCCCAGCATTTT
-,15,TRBJ1-6,-,TRBV7-2,CASSLDRVSNSPLHF,TGTGCCAGCAGCTTAGATCGGGTTTCTAATTCACCCCTCCACTTT
-,14,TRBJ1-1,-,TRBV21-1,CASSNQGQNTEAFF,TGTGCCAGCAGCAATCAGGGACAGAACACTGAAGCTTTCTTT
-,15,TRBJ2-3,-,TRBV7-7,CASSSTGTSTDTQYF,TGTGCCAGCAGCTCCACAGGGACGTCGACAGATACGCAGTATTTT
-,16,TRBJ2-7,-,TRBV6-1,CASSERGTLSSYEQYF,TGTGCCAGCAGTGAAAGGGGGACACTAAGCTCCTACGAGCAGTACTTC
-,19,TRBJ2-1,TRBD2,TRBV9,CASSDPFGEGSYSYNEQFF,TGTGCCAGCAGCGACCCCTTTGGGGAGGGTTCCTACTCCTACAATGAGCAGTTCTTC
-,15,TRBJ2-1,-,TRBV6-6,CASLDSSSSYNEQFF,TGTGCCAGCTTAGACTCCTCGAGCTCCTACAATGAGCAGTTCTTC
once,14,TRBJ1-2,-,TRBV19,CASTDSGRAYGYTF,TGTGCCAGTACCGATTCGGGGAGGGCCTATGGCTACACCTTC
-,15,TRBJ1-5,TRBD1,TRBV7-2,CASSLKTGEDQPQHF,TGTGCCAGCAGCTTAAAAACAGGGGAGGATCAGCCCCAGCATTTT
-,14,TRBJ2-2,TRBD1,TRBV7-9,CASSSTGVSGELFF,TGTGCCAGCAGCTCGACAGGGGTCAGCGGGGAGCTGTTTTTT
-,13,TRBJ1-1,-,TRBV12-5,CASGLRQGAEAFF,TGTGCTAGTGGTTTGAGGCAGGGCGCTGAAGCTTTCTTT
-,16,TRBJ2-3,TRBD2,TRBV7-9,CASSQGLAGDTDTQYF,TGTGCCAGCAGCCAGGGACTCGCGGGAGATACAGATACGCAGTATTTT
-,15,TRBJ2-5,TRBD1,TRBV7-9,CASSLGRTGQETQYF,TGTGCCAGCAGCTTAGGGAGGACAGGACAAGAGACCCAGTACTTC
few,13,TRBJ2-1,-,TRBV5-4,CASSLLPYNEQFF,TGTGCCAGCAGCTTGCTCCCCTACAATGAGCAGTTCTTC
-,15,TRBJ2-1,TRBD2,TRBV9,CASSVGGGRDNEQFF,TGTGCCAGCAGCGTAGGTGGTGGGAGGGACAATGAGCAGTTCTTC
-,14,TRBJ2-1,-,TRBV7-9,CASRPAGSWDEQFF,TGTGCCAGCAGACCCGCGGGCTCTTGGGATGAGCAGTTCTTC
-,14,TRBJ1-5,-,TRBV30,CAWSRGYSNQPQHF,TGTGCCTGGAGTCGGGGGTATAGCAATCAGCCCCAGCATTTT
-,16,TRBJ1-3,TRBD1,TRBV7-8,CASRPTRQGRGNTIYF,TGTGCCAGCAGACCAACCCGACAGGGTAGAGGAAACACCATATATTTT
-,14,TRBJ2-4,TRBD2,TRBV7-2,CASSSGTSSNIQYF,TGTGCCAGCAGTTCCGGGACTAGCTCGAACATTCAGTACTTC
-,13,TRBJ2-3,-,TRBV25-1,CASSESGTQTQYF,TGTGCCAGCAGTGAATCTGGGACACAGACGCAGTATTTT
-,13,TRBJ2-7,-,TRBV19,CASMGRSSYEQYF,TGTGCCAGTATGGGTAGGAGCTCCTACGAGCAGTACTTC
-,15,TRBJ1-1,-,TRBV10-1,CASSENRVMNTEAFF,TGCGCCAGCAGTGAAAACAGGGTCATGAACACTGAAGCTTTCTTT
-,14,TRBJ1-2,TRBD1,TRBV29-1,CSADWTGRDYGYTF,TGCAGCGCCGACTGGACAGGGAGGGACTATGGCTACACCTTC
-,19,TRBJ1-5,TRBD1,TRBV20-1,CSASGAPRDRGKGNQPQHF,TGCAGTGCTAGTGGGGCTCCCCGGGACAGGGGAAAGGGCAATCAGCCCCAGCATTTT
-,12,TRBJ2-7,TRBD1,TRBV28,CASSLDRGEQYF,TGTGCCAGCAGTTTGGACAGGGGCGAGCAGTACTTC
-,15,TRBJ2-7,TRBD1,TRBV24-1,CATSDSRTGLYEQYF,TGTGCCACCAGTGATTCAAGGACAGGTCTCTACGAGCAGTACTTC
-,16,TRBJ1-5,-,TRBV2,CASRGLQGKGNQPQHF,TGTGCCAGCAGGGGCCTTCAAGGAAAGGGCAATCAGCCCCAGCATTTT
-,15,TRBJ1-2,TRBD1,TRBV6-5,CASRRDRGLGYGYTF,TGTGCCAGCAGAAGGGACAGGGGATTAGGCTATGGCTACACCTTC
-,15,TRBJ2-2,TRBD1,TRBV2,CASRRGQVNTGELFF,TGTGCCAGCAGACGGGGACAGGTTAACACCGGGGAGCTGTTTTTT
-,14,TRBJ1-2,-,TRBV7-8,CASSPDRANYGYTF,TGTGCCAGCAGCCCAGACAGAGCTAACTATGGCTACACCTTC
once,13,TRBJ2-7,-,TRBV5-1,CASSLRLSREQYF,TGCGCCAGCAGCTTGAGGCTATCGAGGGAGCAGTACTTC
-,19,TRBJ2-7,-,TRBV3-1/TRBV3-2,CASSQGRPRAGSTSYEQYF,TGTGCCAGCAGCCAAGGAAGGCCCCGGGCAGGGTCCACTTCCTACGAGCAGTACTTC
-,14,TRBJ1-1,-,TRBV7-3,CASSLGADSAEAFF,TGTGCCAGCAGCTTAGGGGCCGATTCAGCTGAAGCTTTCTTT
-,10,TRBJ2-5,-,TRBV27,CASGGETQYF,TGTGCCTCCGGAGGGGAGACCCAGTACTTC
-,14,TRBJ2-2,-,TRBV19,CASKGRGNTGELFF,TGTGCCAGTAAGGGCAGGGGGAACACCGGGGAGCTGTTTTTT
-,20,TRBJ1-4,-,TRBV7-3,CASSLREGGPWASREEKLFF,TGTGCCAGCAGCCTCCGGGAGGGGGGGCCGTGGGCCTCTAGGGAGGAAAAACTGTTTTTT
-,17,TRBJ2-1,-,TRBV11-2,CASSLVRGRGTYNEQFF,TGTGCCAGCAGCTTAGTACGGGGGAGAGGGACCTACAATGAGCAGTTCTTC
few,14,TRBJ1-1,TRBD1,TRBV9,CASTGTGAPLRAFF,TGTGCCAGCACTGGGACAGGGGCCCCATTGAGGGCTTTCTTT
-,16,TRBJ2-2,TRBD1,TRBV5-4,CASSTYRGAGTGELFF,TGTGCCAGCAGCACCTACAGGGGGGCGGGCACCGGGGAGCTGTTTTTT
-,14,TRBJ2-5,-,TRBV11-1,CASSLVGGSETQYF,TGTGCCAGCAGCTTAGTCGGCGGGTCGGAGACCCAGTACTTC
-,16,TRBJ2-1,TRBD2,TRBV27,CASYRGTSLGVNEQFF,TGTGCCAGCTACCGGGGGACTAGCTTAGGAGTTAATGAGCAGTTCTTC
few,14,TRBJ2-7,-,TRBV19,CASSLRGGPYEQYF,TGTGCCAGTAGTCTCAGAGGCGGTCCCTACGAGCAGTACTTC
-,12,TRBJ1-2,TRBD1,TRBV13,CASSLRGPGYTF,TGTGCCAGCAGCTTAAGGGGGCCTGGCTACACCTTC
-,14,TRBJ2-4,TRBD2,TRBV2,CASIGLAGKNIQYF,TGTGCCAGCATCGGACTAGCGGGCAAAAACATTCAGTACTTC
-,17,TRBJ2-6,TRBD2,TRBV19,CASGLAGVGSGANVLTF,TGTGCCAGTGGACTAGCGGGAGTCGGCTCTGGGGCCAACGTCCTGACTTTC
-,12,TRBJ2-7,-,TRBV30,CAWSADIYEQYF,TGTGCCTGGAGTGCGGACATCTACGAGCAGTACTTC
-,14,TRBJ2-5,-,TRBV15,CATSRDRGQETQYF,TGTGCCACCAGCAGAGATCGGGGGCAAGAGACCCAGTACTTC
-,15,TRBJ1-4,-,TRBV15,CATSRHRDTNEKLFF,TGTGCCACCAGCAGACATAGGGACACAAATGAAAAACTGTTTTTT
-,15,TRBJ2-5,TRBD2,TRBV10-2,CASSRLAGGVETQYF,TGCGCCAGCAGTAGACTAGCGGGAGGGGTAGAGACCCAGTACTTC
-,17,TRBJ2-2,TRBD2,TRBV11-2,CASSLTATGGNTGELFF,TGTGCCAGCAGCTTAACTGCGACGGGAGGGAACACCGGGGAGCTGTTTTTT